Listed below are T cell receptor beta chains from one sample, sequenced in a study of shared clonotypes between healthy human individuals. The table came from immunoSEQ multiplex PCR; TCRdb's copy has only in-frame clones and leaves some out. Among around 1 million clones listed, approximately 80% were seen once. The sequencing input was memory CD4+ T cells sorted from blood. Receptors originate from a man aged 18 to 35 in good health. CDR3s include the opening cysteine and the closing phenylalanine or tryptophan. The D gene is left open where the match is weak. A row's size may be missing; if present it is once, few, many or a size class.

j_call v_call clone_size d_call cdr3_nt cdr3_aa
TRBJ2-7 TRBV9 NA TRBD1 TGTGCCAGCAGCGCCCGACAGGGGGCGGGAGAGCAGTACTTC CASSARQGAGEQYF
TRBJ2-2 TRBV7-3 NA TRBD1 TGTGCCAGCAGCTTAACAACAGGGGGAACCGGGGAGCTGTTTTTT CASSLTTGGTGELFF
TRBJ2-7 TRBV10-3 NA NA TGTGCCATCAGTGAGCAGATCTCCTACGAGCAGTACTTC CAISEQISYEQYF
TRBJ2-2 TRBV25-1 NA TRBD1 TGTGCCAGCAGCAACCGGGACAGGAACACCGGGGAGCTGTTTTTT CASSNRDRNTGELFF
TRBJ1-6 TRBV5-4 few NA TGTGCCAGCAGCTCGAACCACGGTTCACCCCTCCACTTT CASSSNHGSPLHF
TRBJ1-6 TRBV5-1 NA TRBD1 TGCGCCAGCAGCTTGGAGGGGACAGCTAATTCACCCCTCCACTTT CASSLEGTANSPLHF
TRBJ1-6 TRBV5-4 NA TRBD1 TGTGCCAGCAGCTCTCCGGGACAGGGAATATCCTATAATTCACCCCTCCACTTT CASSSPGQGISYNSPLHF
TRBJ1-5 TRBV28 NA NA TGTGCCAGCAGTTTAGGCGAAGAGAATAGCAATCAGCCCCAGCATTTT CASSLGEENSNQPQHF
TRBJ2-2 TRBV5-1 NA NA TGCGCCAGCAGCTTGGTCCAGGGGAGGACCGGGGAGCTGTTTTTT CASSLVQGRTGELFF
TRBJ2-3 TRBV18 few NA TGTGCCAGCTCACCGATAGGAGATACGCAGTATTTT CASSPIGDTQYF
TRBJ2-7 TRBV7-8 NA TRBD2 TGTGCCAGCAGCTTAAGAACCGGGACTAGCGGGAGTATTTTCCACGAGCAGTACTTC CASSLRTGTSGSIFHEQYF
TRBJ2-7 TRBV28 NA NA TGTGCCAGCAGTTTACGTGGGGGGGGCCTACTGACCTACGAGCAGTACTTC CASSLRGGGLLTYEQYF
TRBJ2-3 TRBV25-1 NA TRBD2 TGTGCCAGCCAGGGCCTGGGAGGGCCTTCCACAGATACGCAGTATTTT CASQGLGGPSTDTQYF
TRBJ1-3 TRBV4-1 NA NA TGCGCCAGCAGCCAAGGACATGGCTCTGGAAACACCATATATTTT CASSQGHGSGNTIYF
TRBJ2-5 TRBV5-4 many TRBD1 TGTGCCAGCAGCCCGGACAGGGGACGGGAGACCCAGTACTTC CASSPDRGRETQYF
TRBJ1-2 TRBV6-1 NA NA TGTGCCAGCAGTAAGTCCGTGGTTAATGCGGGCTACACCTTC CASSKSVVNAGYTF
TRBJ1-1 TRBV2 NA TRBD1 TGTGCCAGCAGCCCCAGACAGGGAGACACTGAAGCTTTCTTT CASSPRQGDTEAFF